Below, 19 T cell receptor beta chains from the same sample are listed, as sequenced in a study of OX40 agonist ivuxolimab in advanced cancers. Generated by immunoSEQ multiplex PCR, the TCRdb table keeps only in-frame clones and is missing some. The sample yields tens of thousands of clones, about 85% seen once. Sequenced here: CD4+ or CD8+ T cells sorted from blood, sampled in a trial of the OX40 agonist ivuxolimab. Every receptor here comes from an adult with an advanced solid tumor such as melanoma, head and neck, liver or kidney cancer.

This clone appeared once. V usage is TRBV5-1 and J usage is TRBJ1-1; D might be TRBD1 (5 bases). Per germline, CDR1 SGHRS and CDR2 YFSETQ. CDR3 length equals 15 residues. The V and J ends lost 0 bases and 4 bases respectively, with 13 bases between them. The CDR3 nucleotides read TGCGCCAGCAGCTTGGGAGGGACGGCATTCACTGAAGCTTTCTTT. Its translation: CASSLGGTAFTEAFF.

V gene TRBV25-1 combines with J gene TRBJ1-2, with D tentatively TRBD1 (5 bases). The CDR3 length is 16 residues. Trimming left V 3 bases short and J 4 bases short, with 18 bases between. Germline assignment: CDR1 MGHDK and CDR2 SYGVNS. The CDR3 reads CASSEAGTPAPYGYTF. As DNA, the CDR3 is TGTGCCAGCAGTGAGGCCGGGACCCCGGCCCCCTATGGCTACACCTTC.

The chain joins TRBV15 to TRBJ2-1, with TRBD2 as a possible D gene (6 bases). CDR3 length: 16 amino acids. Germline V gene sequence: CDR1 LNHNV, CDR2 YYDKDF (reference sequence). Deletions cut 0 bases from V and 7 bases from J, with 16 bases between. The CDR3 here is CATSRDIEGGLNEQFF. CDR3 in DNA: TGTGCCACCAGCAGAGATATCGAGGGAGGTTTAAATGAGCAGTTCTTC.

The rearrangement joins TRBV5-4 to TRBJ2-1; 7 bases match TRBD2. V lost 4 bases, J lost 3 bases, and 13 bases stayed unmatched. The germline gives CDR1 SGHNT, CDR2 YYREEE (reference sequence). This CDR3 contains 17 residues. The DNA of the CDR3 is TGTGCCAGCAGCCGCGGTCGTGGGGGAGGGCTCTACAATGAGCAGTTCTTC. Translation: CASSRGRGGGLYNEQFF.

This clone was counted a single time. The sample holds other DNA sequences that translate to the same CDR3. The chain has TRBV14 and TRBJ2-1; D gene ambiguous. The CDR3 is made up of 13 amino acids. Germline lookup yields CDR1 SGHDN and CDR2 FVKESK. V lost 0 bases and J lost 3, with 3 bases in between. The CDR3 DNA sequence: TGTGCCAGCAGCCAAGACAGCTACAATGAGCAGTTCTTC. It translates to CASSQDSYNEQFF.

The V and J genes are TRBV4-1 and TRBJ2-2; tentative D call: TRBD1 (7 bases). The ends were cut back, 7 bases at V and 2 bases at J, with 14 bases in the middle. The CDR3 sequence is 15 residues long. CDR1 and CDR2 from the germline V gene are MGHRA and YSYEKL. The CDR3 DNA follows: TGCGCCAGCACAAACAGGGGACTTAACACCGGGGAGCTGTTTTTT. This encodes CASTNRGLNTGELFF.

This chain connects TRBV11-3 to TRBJ1-1; D remains unclear. Germline V gene sequence: CDR1 SGHNT, CDR2 YENEEA. Trimming removed 1 base at V and 11 bases at J, with 14 bases between. CDR3 size: 13 residues. The CDR3 coding sequence is TGTGCCAGCAGCTTAGCGCAGGCCGAAGCGGCTTTCTTT. This translates into CASSLAQAEAAFF. Full variable domain (remainder filled in from reference TRBV11-3 and TRBJ1-1): EAGVVQSPRYKIIEKKQPVAFWCNPISGHNTLYWYLQNLGQGPELLIRYENEEAVDDSQLPKDRFSAERLKGVDSTLKIQPAELGDSAVYLCASSLAQAEAAFFGQGTRLTVV.

The gene calls are TRBV7-2 and TRBJ2-5; the D call may be TRBD1 or TRBD2 (5 bases each). Trimming shortened V by 10 bases and J by 2 bases, and 14 bases separated the two germline ends. The CDR3 has 13 amino acids. The germline V gene encodes CDR1 SGHTA and CDR2 FQGNSA. CDR3 amino acids: CATAWGNQETQYF. The CDR3 nucleotides read TGTGCCACCGCCTGGGGGAATCAAGAGACCCAGTACTTC.

The rearrangement uses TRBV9 and TRBJ1-4; D not certain. The germline CDR1 and CDR2 sequences are SGDLS and YYNGEE. CDR3 length: 16 residues. The germline V and J ends were trimmed by 0 bases and 8 bases, with 17 bases remaining between them. CDR3: CASSVEGGGIPEKLFF. CDR3 DNA sequence: TGTGCCAGCAGCGTAGAAGGAGGTGGGATCCCCGAAAAACTGTTTTTT.

V and J are TRBV7-6 and TRBJ2-3; no clear D gene. V lost 5 bases and J 2 bases, leaving 8 bases between the germline ends. The CDR3 consists of 13 residues. In germline, CDR1 is SGHVS, CDR2 FNYEAQ. The DNA for the CDR3 is TGTGCCAGCAGCACCCACCCCACAGATACGCAGTATTTT. It is translated as CASSTHPTDTQYF.

In this sample, this clone turned up a few times. The chain combines TRBV4-2 with TRBJ2-5; TRBD1 agrees at 7 bases. V lost 1 base to trimming and J lost 13 bases; unmatched junction nucleotides: 3. The CDR3 is 11 amino acids. The germline CDR1 and CDR2 sequences are LGHNA and YNFKEQ. The CDR3 sequence: CASSQAGQSYF. In nucleotides, the CDR3 is TGTGCCAGCAGCCAAGCGGGACAGTCGTACTTC.

To note about this clone: Other DNA sequences in the sample encode the same CDR3. The chain uses TRBV30 and TRBJ2-7, with D hard to call. Germline values: CDR1 GTSNPN, CDR2 SVGIG (reference sequence). Trimming cost V 5 bases and J 6 bases, with 23 bases left between them. The CDR3 contains 15 residues. The CDR3 nucleotides read TGTGCCTGGTCCGCGCTGGGCGGTACTTGGGGCGAGCAGTACTTC. Its translation: CAWSALGGTWGEQYF.

The chain links TRBV7-9 to TRBJ2-1; no firm D call. Germline V gene sequence: CDR1 SEHNR, CDR2 FQNEAQ (reference sequence). The CDR3 extends over 11 amino acids. Trimming pared 1 base from V and 10 bases from J, leaving 5 bases between. Here the CDR3 reads CASSLGPEQFF. For the CDR3, the DNA is TGTGCCAGCAGCTTAGGGCCGGAGCAGTTCTTC.

This rearrangement joins TRBV18 to TRBJ1-5; a weak D match, TRBD1 (5 bases). The germline V and J ends were trimmed by 8 bases and 2 bases, with 10 bases remaining between them. This CDR3 has 13 residues. CDR1 is KGHSH, CDR2 LQKENI, per germline. The CDR3 sequence: CASRRGGNQPQHF. In nucleotides, the CDR3 is TGTGCCAGCAGGCGGGGGGGCAATCAGCCCCAGCATTTT.

The J gene is TRBJ2-5, the V gene TRBV10-3; D call uncertain. The CDR3 consists of 14 residues. Germline V gene lookup returns CDR1 ENHRY and CDR2 SYGVKD. The V end was cut by 6 bases, the J end by 6 bases, with 17 bases between. In DNA, the CDR3 is TGTGCCATCAGCCTTCCGGCGGCCCCGAAGACCCAGTACTTC. It codes for CAISLPAAPKTQYF.

The rearrangement links TRBV28 to TRBJ2-4; 9 positions match TRBD1. V lost 5 bases, J lost 1 base, and 6 bases stayed unmatched. The CDR3 spans 16 residues. Per the germline V gene, CDR1 is MDHEN and CDR2 is SYDVKM. Here the CDR3 DNA reads TGTGCCAGCAGTGAGACCGGGACAGGGGCCAAAAACATTCAGTACTTC. This gives the protein CASSETGTGAKNIQYF.

The chain has TRBV6-5 and TRBJ1-1; D is unresolved. CDR3 length: 15 residues. In germline, CDR1 is MNHEY, CDR2 SVGAGI. The germline V and J ends were trimmed by 5 bases and 1 base, with 14 bases remaining between them. The DNA of the CDR3 is TGTGCCAGCAGTCCCCCGAGACGACCGAACACTGAAGCTTTCTTT. Translation: CASSPPRRPNTEAFF.

The J gene is TRBJ2-1, the V gene TRBV7-3, with 7 bases identical to TRBD1. With V trimmed by 5 bases and J by 2 bases, 6 bases remained unmatched. The CDR3 spans 15 residues. CDR1 SGHTA and CDR2 FQGTGA come from the germline V gene. The CDR3 region is CASSQSDRAYNEQFF. The CDR3 nucleotides are TGTGCCAGCAGCCAGTCCGACAGGGCCTACAATGAGCAGTTCTTC.

J is TRBJ1-2 and V is TRBV7-8; TRBD1 agrees at 8 bases. The V and J ends lost 5 bases and 3 bases, in that order; junction bases with no gene match: 8. The germline V gene encodes CDR1 SGHVS and CDR2 FQNEAQ. The CDR3 extends over 15 amino acids. The CDR3 sequence is CASSEQGDYDYGYTF. The CDR3 DNA is TGTGCCAGCAGCGAACAGGGGGACTACGACTATGGCTACACCTTC.